This T cell receptor beta chain was sequenced in a study of post-analysis software for immune sequencing data. Study results and caveats: In patients, TRBV5-6, TRBV5-1 and TRBV20-1 belonged to four or five TRBV segments found more frequently than in controls.

Every TCR beta cDNA library bore unique molecular identifiers. TCRdb itself ran the PCR reads through MiXCR, one entry per CDR3 protein. The top ten hold 4% to 5.5% of the sample, which has some 260,000 distinct CDR3 sequences, roughly a third seen once. This CDR3 is 20 amino acids long. Germline V gives CDR1 SEHNR, CDR2 FQNEAQ (reference sequence). Trimming cost V 6 bases and J 0 bases; bases outside gene matches: 21. For this clonotype: Its antigen is unknown.

The source is a girl aged 5 to 17 with multiple sclerosis. The chain is built from TRBV7-9 and TRBJ2-3, with TRBD1 matching over 7 bases. Input material: blood. CDR3 loop: CASRFSGQWARGRSTDTQYF. CDR3 DNA sequence: TGTGCCAGCAGATTCTCGGGACAGTGGGCACGTGGGAGAAGCACAGATACGCAGTATTTT.